The 21 T cell receptor beta chains below come from one sample, sequenced in a study of regulatory T cells in long-lasting Graves disease. Arm-PCR of CDR3 regions and iRepertoire HTBI primers were the basis on which TCR beta libraries were built. TCRdb re-called the multiplex PCR reads through MiXCR, storing one row per CDR3 protein. The sample consists of approximately 350,000 distinct CDR3 sequences, 23% of them appearing once. Time point specified: persistent/refractory GD, antithyroid drugs over 5 years with positive TRAb. PBMC-derived RNA was used for the TCR library. The input for sequencing was peripheral blood mononuclear cells (PBMCs), taken when the disease was refractory, from a patient treated with antithyroid drugs. Receptors were obtained from a woman aged 40 to 50 with Graves disease.

In its sample, this clonotype was seen many times. The CDR3 loop is CASAFRGRLTYEQYF. Written as DNA, the CDR3 is TGTGCCAGCGCGTTTCGGGGGCGCTTGACCTACGAGCAGTACTTC. V and J are TRBV12-3 or TRBV12-4 and TRBJ2-7; D is perhaps TRBD1 or TRBD2 (6 bases each). Trimming left V 8 bases short and J 2 bases short, with 19 bases between. The CDR3 extends over 15 amino acids.

This clonotype turned up a few times. One junction end does not reproduce the germline sequence, and a read error may be involved. The V gene is TRBV7-9, the J gene TRBJ2-2, with TRBD1 as a possible D gene (6 bases). The CDR3 loop spans 16 amino acids. Germline V gives CDR1 SEHNR, CDR2 FQNEAQ (reference sequence). CDR3: CASTKNRAFNTGELLF. The CDR3, as DNA: TGTGCCAGCACCAAAAACAGGGCTTTTAACACCGGGGAGCTGCTTTTT.

This clonotype has a count of ten or more. The chain combines TRBV7-8 with TRBJ2-7, with D possibly matching TRBD2 (6 bases). Trimming stripped 3 bases from V and 4 bases from J, with 16 bases between. Germline V lookup: CDR1 SGHVS, CDR2 FQNEAQ. The CDR3 contains 15 residues. The CDR3 here is CASSFGEDPWYEQYF. CDR3 nucleotide sequence: TGTGCCAGCAGCTTTGGGGAGGACCCCTGGTACGAGCAGTACTTC.

This clonotype was picked up many times. The chain carries TRBV20-1 and TRBJ2-5; D unclear. Germline V gives CDR1 DFQATT, CDR2 SNEGSKA (reference sequence). V dropped 1 base and J dropped 2 bases, with 14 bases sitting between them. The CDR3 loop spans 15 amino acids. The CDR3 DNA sequence: TGCAGTGCTAGAGTCTGGGCCGAAAGACAAGAGACCCAGTACTTC. Translation gives CSARVWAERQETQYF.

This clonotype was observed at least ten times. The chain carries TRBV10-3 and TRBJ2-7; TRBD1 agrees at 8 bases. CDR3 length: 13 amino acids. J lost 5 bases, V lost 5 bases, and 5 bases had no gene match. Germline V gene sequence: CDR1 ENHRY, CDR2 SYGVKD. CDR3 DNA: TGTGCCATCAGTCGGACAGGGAAGGACGAGCAGTACTTC. It specifies CAISRTGKDEQYF.

In its sample, this clonotype was seen many times. This rearrangement joins TRBV20-1 to TRBJ2-5; possibly TRBD2 for D (6 bases). Germline CDR1 DFQATT, CDR2 SNEGSKA (reference sequence). V lost 6 bases, J lost 5 bases, and 16 bases lay in between. CDR3 size: 13 residues. Here the CDR3 reads CSALKGTVETQYF. CDR3 in DNA: TGCAGTGCCCTTAAAGGGACTGTGGAGACCCAGTACTTC.

This clonotype was found many times. The V call is TRBV20-1, the J call TRBJ1-5; D call uncertain. The CDR3 spans 14 residues. CDR1 is DFQATT, CDR2 SNEGSKA, per germline (reference sequence). The ends were cut back, 2 bases at V and 6 bases at J, with 14 bases in the middle. The CDR3 DNA reads as TGCAGTGCTAGAAGGGAGGGAACCAGTCAGCCCCAGCATTTT. The encoded protein is CSARREGTSQPQHF.

This chain connects TRBV6-1 to TRBJ1-5; TRBD1 aligns across 8 bases. The CDR3 has 19 residues. The germline gives CDR1 MNHNS, CDR2 SASEGT. V trimming: 4 bases; J trimming: 0 bases; junction bases outside the gene matches: 14. The CDR3 DNA is TGTGCCAGCAGTGGGCGACAGGGGCTGTGGATAAATAGCAATCAGCCCCAGCATTTT. Translation gives CASSGRQGLWINSNQPQHF.

There are many counts of this clonotype. This sequence joins TRBV6-2 or TRBV6-3 and TRBJ1-6, with a possible D match to TRBD1 (5 bases). This CDR3 contains 17 residues. Germline lookup yields CDR1 MNHEY and CDR2 SVGEGT. V was trimmed by 2 bases and J by 0 bases, leaving 11 bases between them. The CDR3 is CASSYPPRGSYNSPLHF. The CDR3 DNA sequence: TGTGCCAGCAGTTACCCGCCGAGGGGCTCCTATAATTCACCCCTCCACTTT.

The V call is TRBV3-1, the J call TRBJ1-5; D uncertain. The CDR3 covers 16 residues. Germline V CDR1 and CDR2: LGHDT, YNNKEL (reference sequence). Trimming pared 4 bases from V and 3 bases from J, leaving 16 bases between. The DNA of the CDR3 is TGTGCCAGCAGCCCATCCCTTGGGCGCTCCAATCAGCCCCAGCATTTT. Its protein product is CASSPSLGRSNQPQHF. Combining the CDR3 with reference TRBV3-1 and TRBJ1-5 gives the whole variable domain DTAVSQTPKYLVTQMGNDKSIKCEQNLGHDTMYWYKQDSKKFLKIMFSYNNKELIINETVPNRFSPKSPDKAHLNLHINSLELGDSAVYFCASSPSLGRSNQPQHFGDGTRLSIL.

This clonotype was detected a few times. The chain joins TRBV6-1 to TRBJ1-4; TRBD1 agrees at 8 bases. V gave up 9 bases and J gave up 7 bases; unmatched junction bases: 7. CDR1 is MNHNS and CDR2 is SASEGT in the germline V gene. The CDR3 consists of 13 residues. Written as DNA, the CDR3 is TGTGCCAGTACAGGGGGAAACGGTGAAAAACTGTTTTTT. Its translation: CASTGGNGEKLFF.

The sample holds a few counts of this clonotype. The chain recombines TRBV9 with TRBJ2-3, with D unclear. Germline lookup yields CDR1 SGDLS and CDR2 YYNGEE. Deletions cut 3 bases from V and 2 bases from J, with 10 bases between. This CDR3 has 14 residues. The CDR3 DNA reads as TGTGCCAGCAGCGCCCGGTTTTACACAGATACGCAGTATTTT. Amino acid sequence: CASSARFYTDTQYF.

This clonotype has ten or more counts. The CDR3 region is CASSLLETNYEQYF. The CDR3 region has the DNA TGTGCCAGCAGTTTACTAGAGACCAACTACGAGCAGTACTTC. The chain is built from TRBV28 and TRBJ2-7; D is uncertain. The CDR3 is made up of 14 amino acids. Germline V gives CDR1 MDHEN, CDR2 SYDVKM. The V end was cut by 2 bases, the J end by 3 bases, with 11 bases between.

There are a few counts of this clonotype. This sequence joins TRBV20-1 and TRBJ2-1; 9 positions match TRBD2. This CDR3 is 15 amino acids long. The V gene end was trimmed by 6 bases and the J gene end by 7 bases; junction bases not matched to a gene: 13. Germline V gives CDR1 DFQATT, CDR2 SNEGSKA (reference sequence). The CDR3 loop is CSARRAAGGGNEQFF. The CDR3 nucleotides are TGCAGTGCCAGACGCGCGGCGGGAGGGGGAAATGAGCAGTTCTTC.

This sequence joins TRBV27 and TRBJ2-1; 16 bases are shared with TRBD2. The CDR3 is made up of 17 amino acids. V dropped 8 bases and J dropped 5; count of bases not matched to a gene: 9. Germline-derived CDR1 and CDR2 are MNHEY and SMNVEV (reference sequence). The chain's CDR3 is CASGGTSGRAWNNEQFF. DNA for the CDR3: TGTGCCAGCGGGGGGACTAGCGGGAGGGCCTGGAACAATGAGCAGTTCTTC.

The chain employs TRBV11-2 and TRBJ2-1, with D unclear. The CDR3 length is 20 residues. V was pared by 4 bases and J by 8 bases, with 33 bases between. Germline CDR1 is SGHAT and CDR2 is FQNNGV. CDR3 protein: CASSSLLTRPLILPTYEQFF. DNA for the CDR3: TGTGCCAGCAGCTCTTTGTTAACAAGACCCCTAATCCTACCTACCTATGAGCAGTTCTTC.

This clonotype has a handful of counts. The chain carries TRBV2 and TRBJ2-3; TRBD2 matches 11 bases. Germline trimming cut 4 bases from V and 2 bases from J; bases unmatched to any gene: 8. Germline V lookup: CDR1 SNHLY, CDR2 FYNNEI. The CDR3 covers 17 residues. This CDR3 is CASSGLASGRYTDTQYF. DNA of the CDR3: TGTGCCAGCAGTGGTTTGGCTAGCGGGAGGTACACAGATACGCAGTATTTT.

This clonotype was found many times. The chain joins TRBV2 to TRBJ2-7; D is tentatively TRBD1 or TRBD2 (5 bases each). The length of the CDR3 is 14 residues. V was shortened by 4 bases and J by 7 bases, with 17 bases between the two germline ends. Germline CDR1 SNHLY, CDR2 FYNNEI. The CDR3 nucleotides read TGTGCCAGCAGTGTGGGCGGGTACGAGGGGGAGCAGTACTTC. Its translation: CASSVGGYEGEQYF.

This clonotype was recorded a few times. This sequence joins TRBV5-4 and TRBJ2-5, with TRBD1 matching over 9 bases. Germline V gives CDR1 SGHNT, CDR2 YYREEE (reference sequence). J gave up 5 bases and V 4 bases, and 9 bases lay outside the gene matches. The CDR3 runs to 15 residues. The CDR3 here is CASSPNPTGGETQYF. CDR3 nucleotide sequence: TGTGCCAGCAGCCCGAACCCGACAGGGGGGGAGACCCAGTACTTC.

This clonotype was detected only a few times. The rearrangement joins TRBV29-1 to TRBJ2-6, with no clear D. The CDR3 has 15 amino acids. The germline V and J ends were trimmed by 1 base and 0 bases, with 7 bases remaining between them. Germline V gives CDR1 SQVTM, CDR2 ANQGSEA. The CDR3 is CSVEGGSSGANVLTF. CDR3 nucleotide sequence: TGCAGCGTTGAAGGCGGAAGCTCTGGGGCCAACGTCCTGACTTTC.

This clonotype was seen only a few times. The V and J genes are TRBV4-1 and TRBJ2-5; TRBD2 aligns across 12 bases. Looked up from germline, CDR1 is MGHRA and CDR2 is YSYEKL. V lost 6 bases to trimming and J lost 2 bases; unmatched junction nucleotides: 7. The CDR3 loop spans 16 amino acids. The CDR3 loop reads CASSRLAGVGQETQYF. The CDR3 coding sequence is TGCGCCAGCAGTCGACTAGCGGGAGTTGGTCAAGAGACCCAGTACTTC.